The 18 T cell receptor beta chains given below trace back to one sample, sequenced in a study of T-cell reconstitution after alpha-beta-depleted transplantation in children. Preparation of the TCRbeta library involved a method that used unique molecular identifiers. Each CDR3 protein gets one entry after TCRdb re-called the PCR reads with MiXCR. The profile covers about 540,000 distinct CDR3 sequences, with about 16% appearing a single time and roughly 3.3% taken by the ten largest. Sequencing used PBMCs from the stem cell graft donor, obtained from the stem cell graft. These receptors were obtained from a human donor who donated a stem cell graft to a child with acute lymphoblastic leukemia.

This clonotype was detected only a few times. The chain is built from TRBV20-1 and TRBJ1-1; possibly TRBD1 for D (5 bases). CDR3 length: 15 residues. V was trimmed by 0 bases and J by 1 base, leaving 12 bases between them. CDR1 and CDR2 (germline): DFQATT, SNEGSKA (reference sequence). Here the CDR3 DNA reads TGCAGTGCTAGAGACAGGGTTCTGGGGAACACTGAAGCTTTCTTT. Amino acids: CSARDRVLGNTEAFF.

This clonotype appeared a few times. The rearrangement uses TRBV5-1 and TRBJ2-7, with 8 positions matching TRBD2. The V gene end was trimmed by 0 bases and the J gene end by 4 bases; junction bases not matched to a gene: 9. The CDR3 has 16 amino acids. The germline gives CDR1 SGHRS, CDR2 YFSETQ. The CDR3: CASSLDAGTSRYEQYF. CDR3 nucleotides: TGCGCCAGCAGCTTGGACGCCGGGACTAGTAGATACGAGCAGTACTTC.

This clonotype was recorded a few times. This sequence joins TRBV20-1 and TRBJ2-2; D is unclear. Germline CDR1 DFQATT, CDR2 SNEGSKA (reference sequence). This CDR3 has 12 residues. Deletions cut 4 bases from V and 5 bases from J, with 8 bases between. CDR3 in DNA: TGCAGTGCTACCTCCCCGACCGGGGAGCTGTTTTTT. It encodes CSATSPTGELFF.

This clonotype was seen more than once but under ten times. The V and J genes are TRBV6-2 or TRBV6-3 and TRBJ2-5; maybe TRBD2 (5 bases). V was clipped by 7 bases and J by 1 base, with 7 bases between them. Germline CDR1 is MNHEY and CDR2 is SVGEGT. This CDR3 region has 12 residues. The CDR3 loop is CASKRPQETQYF. CDR3 nucleotides: TGTGCCAGCAAGCGGCCCCAAGAGACCCAGTACTTC.

This clonotype has just a few counts. The CDR3 reads CASGTVSTNNEQFF. The CDR3 nucleotides are TGTGCCAGCGGGACGGTTTCTACTAATAATGAGCAGTTCTTC. The genes are TRBV12-3 or TRBV12-4 and TRBJ2-1, with D perhaps matching TRBD1 or TRBD2 (5 bases each). V was clipped by 8 bases and J by 7 bases, with 18 bases between them. This CDR3 is built from 14 residues.

The J gene is TRBJ2-3, the V gene TRBV5-5, with D perhaps matching TRBD2 (5 bases). The V end was cut by 2 bases, the J end by 1 base, with 11 bases between. This CDR3 region has 15 residues. Germline V gene lookup returns CDR1 SGHKS and CDR2 YYEKEE (reference sequence). This chain's CDR3 is CASSFSSRGTDTQYF. CDR3 DNA sequence: TGTGCCAGCAGCTTCTCTAGCCGGGGCACAGATACGCAGTATTTT.

This clonotype was seen at least ten times. The rearrangement joins TRBV7-8 to TRBJ2-5; no clear D gene. Trimming took off 3 bases at V and 5 bases at J, with 7 bases between the two ends. The CDR3 is 12 amino acids. The germline gives CDR1 SGHVS, CDR2 FQNEAQ. The CDR3 region is CASSFNRETQYF. In DNA, the CDR3 is TGTGCCAGCAGCTTCAATCGGGAGACCCAGTACTTC.

This clonotype was counted only a few times. V is TRBV4-2 and J is TRBJ1-6; D remains unclear. CDR1 and CDR2 from the germline V gene are LGHNA and YNFKEQ. This CDR3 is 15 amino acids long. V shed 1 base and J shed 9 bases, with 13 bases lying between them. Here the CDR3 reads CASSQVDTVGSPLHF. CDR3 nucleotide sequence: TGTGCCAGCAGCCAAGTAGACACAGTCGGTTCACCCCTCCACTTT.

J is TRBJ1-5 and V is TRBV5-1; D remains ambiguous. The CDR3 is 14 amino acids. Germline V CDR1 and CDR2: SGHRS, YFSETQ. Trimming left V 4 bases short and J 9 bases short, with 17 bases between. CDR3 amino acids: CASSPGEAGGPQHF. DNA for the CDR3: TGCGCCAGCAGCCCTGGGGAGGCCGGCGGGCCCCAGCATTTT. Full variable domain (outside the CDR3, taken from reference TRBV5-1 and TRBJ1-5): KAGVTQTPRYLIKTRGQQVTLSCSPISGHRSVSWYQQTPGQGLQFLFEYFSETQRNKGNFPGRFSGRQFSNSRSEMNVSTLELGDSALYLCASSPGEAGGPQHFGDGTRLSIL.

The sample holds a few counts of this clonotype. The J gene is TRBJ1-2, the V gene TRBV27, with D uncertain. Trimming shortened V by 5 bases and J by 3 bases, and 10 bases separated the two germline ends. The CDR3 length is 13 residues. CDR1 is MNHEY, CDR2 SMNVEV, per germline (reference sequence). The CDR3 loop is CASSPREYYGYTF. CDR3 DNA: TGTGCCAGCAGTCCCCGGGAGTACTATGGCTACACCTTC.

This clonotype occurred a few times. Here the CDR3 DNA reads TGCGCCAGCAGCTTTAATAGCGGCTACGAGCAGTACTTC. Residues: CASSFNSGYEQYF. The rearrangement joins TRBV5-1 to TRBJ2-7, with TRBD2 as a possible D gene (6 bases). Germline V gives CDR1 SGHRS, CDR2 YFSETQ. The CDR3 is 13 amino acids. The ends were cut back, 2 bases at V and 3 bases at J, with 9 bases in the middle.

This chain connects TRBV7-3 to TRBJ2-7; the D is unclear. The CDR3 totals 13 residues. CDR1 and CDR2 (germline): SGHTA, FQGTGA. Trimming shortened V by 3 bases and J by 6 bases, and 12 bases separated the two germline ends. For the CDR3, the DNA is TGTGCCAGCAGCTTGGACCACCAACTCGAGCAGTACTTC. It specifies CASSLDHQLEQYF.

The chain carries TRBV2 and TRBJ2-3, with 10 bases matching TRBD2. This CDR3 is built from 15 residues. CDR1 is SNHLY, CDR2 FYNNEI, per germline. Germline trimming cut 5 bases from V and 4 bases from J; bases unmatched to any gene: 6. Here the CDR3 DNA reads TGTGCCAGCAGTCCTCAGGGACTAGCGTCAGATACGCAGTATTTT. Its translation is CASSPQGLASDTQYF. Full variable domain (missing parts from reference TRBV2 and TRBJ2-3): EPEVTQTPSHQVTQMGQEVILRCVPISNHLYFYWYRQILGQKVEFLVSFYNNEISEKSEIFDDQFSVERPDGSNFTLKIRSTKLEDSAMYFCASSPQGLASDTQYFGPGTRLTVL.

This clonotype turned up a few times. The gene calls are TRBV4-2 and TRBJ2-2; D remains unclear. V lost 0 bases and J lost 9, with 14 bases in between. CDR3 length equals 15 residues. Per the germline V gene, CDR1 is LGHNA and CDR2 is YNFKEQ. The CDR3 sequence: CASSQDGSGRRELFF. CDR3 nucleotides: TGTGCCAGCAGCCAAGACGGGTCGGGTCGCAGGGAGCTGTTTTTT.

The chain is built from TRBV18 and TRBJ2-5; D not certain. The CDR3 sequence is 14 residues long. CDR1 is KGHSH and CDR2 is LQKENI in the germline V gene. Trimming shortened V by 0 bases and J by 4 bases, and 9 bases separated the two germline ends. The CDR3 DNA sequence: TGTGCCAGCTCACCACCGGGAAGACTAGAGACCCAGTACTTC. As protein: CASSPPGRLETQYF. Full variable domain (rest looked up from reference TRBV18 and TRBJ2-5): NAGVMQNPRHLVRRRGQEARLRCSPMKGHSHVYWYRQLPEEGLKFMVYLQKENIIDESGMPKERFSAEFPKEGPSILRIQQVVRGDSAAYFCASSPPGRLETQYFGPGTRLLVL.

This clonotype was detected ten times or more. The V and J genes are TRBV10-3 and TRBJ2-1, with 7 positions matching TRBD2. V was clipped by 6 bases and J by 7 bases; unmatched bases: 15. Germline CDR1 ENHRY, CDR2 SYGVKD. CDR3 length: 16 residues. This CDR3 reads CAISSSKAGETNEQFF. The CDR3, as DNA: TGTGCCATCAGCTCCTCAAAGGCGGGAGAGACAAATGAGCAGTTCTTC.

The chain couples TRBV20-1 to TRBJ2-1; TRBD2 aligns across 11 bases. Trimming at V came to 3 bases and at J to 7 bases, leaving 8 bases not matched to a gene. The CDR3 contains 15 residues. CDR1 and CDR2 (germline): DFQATT, SNEGSKA (reference sequence). The DNA for the CDR3 is TGCAGTGCTAGGCGTCTAGCGGGAGGACGTAATGAGCAGTTCTTC. Protein: CSARRLAGGRNEQFF.

The chain uses TRBV7-9 and TRBJ2-7; TRBD2 matches at 7 bases. Germline CDR1 and CDR2: SEHNR and FQNEAQ (reference sequence). The CDR3 has 16 residues. V lost 5 bases to trimming and J lost 3 bases; unmatched junction nucleotides: 13. The CDR3 nucleotides read TGTGCCAGCAGCCCGAGGGAGGGAGTAGCTTACTACGAGCAGTACTTC. Translated: CASSPREGVAYYEQYF.